These 5 T cell receptor beta chains were sequenced from one sample in a study of cytomegalovirus exposure and HLA in healthy donors. The study ran its PCR with 60 Vbeta and 13 Jbeta primers. Method: immunoSEQ multiplex PCR; TCRdb's copy keeps in-frame clones and lacks some. This sample has about 150,000 clones; around 67% occur once, and the top ten carry 1.6%. Input material: PBMCs. These receptors were obtained from a woman between 18 and 29 years old in good health and CMV-seronegative.

This CDR3 is CASSRSGQFPNTEAFF. The CDR3 DNA is TGCGCCAGCAGCCGATCCGGACAGTTCCCGAACACTGAAGCTTTCTTT. The chain couples TRBV4-1 to TRBJ1-1; maybe TRBD1 (6 bases). The V gene's germline CDR1 is MGHRA and CDR2 YSYEKL. Trimming removed 4 bases at V and 1 base at J, with 16 bases between. The CDR3 covers 16 residues.

The chain combines TRBV19 with TRBJ2-2, with 9 nucleotides matching TRBD2. Germline V lookup: CDR1 LNHDA, CDR2 SQIVND (reference sequence). Trimming took 6 bases from V and 7 from J; bases not matched to a gene: 6. The CDR3 is 14 amino acids. The CDR3 bases are TGTGCCAGTAGGCGGGGGGGCCTGGGCGGGGAGCTGTTTTTT. Translating it yields CASRRGGLGGELFF.

In this sample, this clone turned up once. Other nucleotide sequences in the sample specify the same CDR3. The genes are TRBV9 and TRBJ1-4; 9 nucleotides align to TRBD1. V lost 4 bases, J lost 2 bases, and 3 bases stayed unmatched. The germline CDR1 and CDR2 sequences are SGDLS and YYNGEE. The CDR3 length is 15 residues. This CDR3 reads CASSSQGATNEKLFF. CDR3 bases: TGTGCCAGCAGCTCACAGGGGGCGACTAATGAAAAACTGTTTTTT.

The V gene is TRBV28, the J gene TRBJ1-1; 7 nucleotides align to TRBD1. Germline V gene sequence: CDR1 MDHEN, CDR2 SYDVKM. This CDR3 has 14 amino acids. J was trimmed by 4 bases and V by 6 bases; bases with no gene match: 8. The CDR3 spells CASRPDREFTEAFF. CDR3 DNA: TGTGCCAGCAGGCCCGACAGGGAGTTCACTGAAGCTTTCTTT.

This clone is a singleton in its sample. The V and J genes are TRBV11-2 and TRBJ2-5, with TRBD2 as a possible D gene (5 bases). Trimming removed 5 bases from V and 2 bases from J, with 12 bases in between. Germline-derived CDR1 and CDR2 are SGHAT and FQNNGV. The length of the CDR3 is 14 residues. The CDR3 reads CASSRGLQQETQYF. The DNA of the CDR3 is TGTGCCAGCAGCCGGGGTTTACAACAAGAGACCCAGTACTTC.